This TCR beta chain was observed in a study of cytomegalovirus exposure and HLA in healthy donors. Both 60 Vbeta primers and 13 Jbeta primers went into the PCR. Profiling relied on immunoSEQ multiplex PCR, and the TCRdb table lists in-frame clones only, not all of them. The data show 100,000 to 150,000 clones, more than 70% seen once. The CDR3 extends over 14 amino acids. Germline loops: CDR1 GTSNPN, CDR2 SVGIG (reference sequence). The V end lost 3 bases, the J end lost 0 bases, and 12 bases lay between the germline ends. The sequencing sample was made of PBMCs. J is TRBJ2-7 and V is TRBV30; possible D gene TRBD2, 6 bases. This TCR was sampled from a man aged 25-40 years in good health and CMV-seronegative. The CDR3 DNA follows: TGTGCCTGGAGCGAATCCGGGAGCTCCTACGAGCAGTACTTC. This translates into CAWSESGSSYEQYF. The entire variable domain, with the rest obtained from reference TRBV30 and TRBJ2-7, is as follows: SQTIHQWPATLVQPVGSPLSLECTVEGTSNPNLYWYRQAAGRGLQLLFYSVGIGQISSEVPQNLSASRPQDRQFILSSKKLLLSDSGFYLCAWSESGSSYEQYFGPGTRLTVT.